This T cell receptor beta chain emerged from a study of blood T cell repertoires in COVID-19. Study-level background: The analysed material was cDNA or gDNA that came from T cells, B-cell-depleted T cells, or PBMCs.

The protocol was immunoSEQ multiplex PCR, while the TCRdb copy is restricted to in-frame clones and leaves out a portion. Among approximately 97,000 clones listed, around 87% were seen once. This CDR3 region has 15 residues. The germline V and J ends were trimmed by 1 base and 0 bases, with 8 bases remaining between them. Germline loops: CDR1 MNHNS, CDR2 SASEGT. V is TRBV6-1 and J is TRBJ2-3; the D gene is possibly TRBD1 (6 bases). The receptor was derived from a human donor in a cohort sampled during active COVID-19. Sequences were obtained from peripheral blood. The CDR3 loop is CASSEGTVSTDTQYF. The CDR3 nucleotides read TGTGCCAGCAGTGAAGGGACAGTTAGCACAGATACGCAGTATTTT.